This is a list of T cell receptor beta chains from one sample in a study of identifying expanded T cells in peripheral blood. Sequencing was performed with immunoSEQ multiplex PCR; in TCRdb, only in-frame clones are kept and a portion is missing. The table has 100,000 or so clones, around 88% seen once; the top ten hold approximately 17%. Source material: blood. Source of these receptors: a person aged 18-69 years in good health. The CDR3 runs from the conserved cysteine through the conserved F or W. Each record gives: clone size, CDR3 length, V gene, J gene, D gene, CDR3 protein, CDR3 DNA. A D gene is named only where the DNA matches it firmly. Where a row states a size, it is once, few, many or the class of an expanded clone; other rows omit it.

>NA|15|TRBV11-2|TRBJ2-5|TRBD1
CASSLASGGGETQYF
TGTGCCAGCAGTCTGGCTTCAGGGGGCGGGGAGACCCAGTACTTC
>once|13|TRBV9|TRBJ2-7|NA
CASSVEEGSKQYF
TGTGCCAGCAGCGTAGAGGAGGGGAGTAAGCAGTACTTC
>once|16|TRBV29-1|TRBJ2-2|NA
CSVELGGATGTGELFF
TGCAGCGTTGAACTAGGGGGGGCGACGGGCACCGGGGAGCTGTTTTTT
>NA|16|TRBV19|TRBJ2-3|TRBD2
CASSTREGRLHSGEYF
TGTGCCAGTAGTACCCGTGAGGGACGGCTGCACAGCGGGGAGTATTTT
>NA|14|TRBV28|TRBJ2-7|NA
CASSLINRDYEQYF
TGTGCCAGCAGTTTAATTAACAGGGACTACGAGCAGTACTTC
>NA|13|TRBV6-4|TRBJ2-2|NA
CASSVGNTGELFF
TGTGCCAGCAGTGTGGGGAACACCGGGGAGCTGTTTTTT
>NA|14|TRBV6-4|TRBJ2-2|NA
CASSDSSGSGELFF
TGTGCCAGCAGTGACTCGAGTGGGAGCGGGGAGCTGTTTTTT
>NA|12|TRBV1|TRBJ1-2|NA
CTSRGLMYGYTF
TGCACCAGCAGGGGGCTTATGTATGGCTACACCTTC
>NA|12|TRBV5-1|TRBJ2-1|NA
CASSWGSDEQFF
TGCGCCAGCAGTTGGGGCTCTGATGAGCAGTTCTTC
>NA|13|TRBV2|TRBJ2-5|NA
CASSLLLQETQYF
TGTGCCAGCAGTCTTCTCCTTCAAGAGACCCAGTACTTC
>NA|16|TRBV29-1|TRBJ2-5|TRBD1
CSVEGAGTGGVETQYF
TGCAGCGTTGAGGGGGCCGGGACAGGGGGCGTAGAGACCCAGTACTTC
>NA|15|TRBV4-3|TRBJ1-5|NA
CASSQDLGGNQPQHF
TGCGCCAGCAGCCAAGATTTGGGAGGGAATCAGCCCCAGCATTTT
>once|16|TRBV18|TRBJ1-6|NA
CASSPSLLGAERALHF
TGTGCCAGCTCACCATCATTATTAGGGGCTGAGCGGGCCCTCCACTTT
>NA|13|TRBV11-2|TRBJ1-3|NA
CASHRSSGNTIYF
TGTGCCAGCCACAGGAGCTCTGGAAACACCATATATTTT
>NA|15|TRBV6-6|TRBJ2-3|NA
CASSDATGSTDTQYF
TGTGCCAGCAGTGACGCGACAGGTAGCACAGATACGCAGTATTTT
>NA|15|TRBV28|TRBJ1-2|NA
CASSLPTGAKAGYTF
TGTGCCAGCAGTCTTCCGACAGGCGCTAAGGCGGGCTACACCTTC
>NA|15|TRBV11-2|TRBJ1-1|TRBD1
CASSGTGARATEAFF
TGTGCCAGCAGCGGTACAGGGGCGAGGGCCACTGAAGCTTTCTTT
>NA|15|TRBV28|TRBJ1-2|NA
CASTMSGHGLYGYTF
TGTGCCAGCACCATGTCGGGACACGGCCTCTATGGCTACACCTTC
>NA|13|TRBV28|TRBJ1-1|NA
CASSPDFGAEAFF
TGTGCCAGCAGTCCGGACTTTGGAGCTGAAGCTTTCTTT
>NA|13|TRBV10-1|TRBJ2-3|NA
CASSDPDTDTQYF
TGCGCCAGCAGTGACCCAGACACAGATACGCAGTATTTT
>NA|15|TRBV6-5|TRBJ1-5|NA
CASSYSRGYNQPQHF
TGTGCCAGCAGTTACTCGAGAGGGTACAATCAGCCCCAGCATTTT
>NA|13|TRBV18|TRBJ1-2|TRBD1
CASSPPGQGVLTF
TGTGCCAGCTCACCACCGGGACAGGGGGTCCTCACCTTC
>NA|15|TRBV27|TRBJ2-1|TRBD2
CASSLSGGAYNEQFF
TGTGCCAGCAGTTTGAGCGGGGGGGCCTACAATGAGCAGTTCTTC
>NA|17|TRBV13|TRBJ2-7|NA
CASREWGEPYSGYEQYF
TGTGCCAGCAGGGAGTGGGGGGAACCATACAGTGGGTACGAGCAGTACTTC
>once|16|TRBV11-3|TRBJ2-2|NA
CASSKAPGVGTGELFF
TGTGCCAGCAGCAAAGCTCCGGGGGTGGGCACCGGGGAGCTGTTTTTT
>medium-sized|15|TRBV7-2|TRBJ2-5|TRBD2
CASLGIPGGRETQYF
TGTGCCAGCCTAGGGATTCCGGGGGGGCGCGAGACCCAGTACTTC
>NA|15|TRBV27|TRBJ1-2|TRBD1
CASSSATGGAKGYTF
TGTGCCAGCAGTTCCGCTACAGGGGGCGCAAAAGGCTACACCTTC
>NA|16|TRBV28|TRBJ1-6|TRBD1
CASTLAPGTGASPLHF
TGTGCCAGCACCTTGGCGCCCGGGACAGGGGCTTCACCCCTCCACTTT
>NA|15|TRBV7-9|TRBJ2-1|TRBD2
CASRLSGTSAPIEFF
TGTGCCAGCAGATTATCCGGGACTAGCGCCCCTATTGAGTTCTTC
>NA|16|TRBV9|TRBJ1-6|NA
CASSVAAQHRNSPLHF
TGTGCCAGCAGCGTAGCGGCCCAGCACCGCAATTCACCCCTCCACTTT
>NA|15|TRBV6-1|TRBJ2-1|NA
CASSVGRISYNEQFF
TGTGCCAGCAGTGTAGGCCGGATCTCCTACAATGAGCAGTTCTTC
>NA|11|TRBV20-1|TRBJ2-1|NA
CSARIRNEQFF
TGCAGTGCTAGAATCCGGAATGAGCAGTTCTTC
>few|14|TRBV30|TRBJ1-2|NA
CAWRRRSNNYGYTF
TGTGCCTGGAGAAGGAGATCGAACAACTATGGCTACACCTTC
>NA|15|TRBV28|TRBJ2-7|TRBD1
CASSLYRTGRYEQYF
TGTGCCAGCAGTCTTTATAGGACAGGGAGGTACGAGCAGTACTTC
>NA|15|TRBV2|TRBJ1-5|NA
CASQRWGGSNQPQHF
TGTGCCAGCCAGAGATGGGGAGGGAGCAATCAGCCCCAGCATTTT
>NA|16|TRBV7-2|TRBJ2-1|TRBD1
CASSLGVGTAAAEQFF
TGTGCCAGCAGCTTAGGGGTCGGGACAGCCGCAGCGGAGCAGTTCTTC
>once|12|TRBV28|TRBJ2-7|NA
CASSFTEYEQYF
TGTGCCAGCAGTTTTACGGAATACGAGCAGTACTTC
>NA|13|TRBV27|TRBJ2-7|TRBD1
CASSLSPGGEQYF
TGTGCCAGCAGTTTATCTCCAGGGGGCGAGCAGTACTTC